This T cell receptor (beta chain) is drawn from a study of blood T cells in healthy people across ages. Study results and caveats: Greater diversity and more naive CD4+ cells were seen in long-lived donors than in aged donors.

The germline V gene encodes CDR1 DFQATT and CDR2 SNEGSKA (reference sequence). CDR3 length: 13 amino acids. Isolated per sample were at least 7 million PBMCs. In this sample, this clonotype turned up a few times. Its antigen remains unknown. A sample-barcoded 5' primer and a J-beta primer mix were used in a second PCR of about 6 to 12 cycles. TCRdb re-derived calls from the 5' RACE reads in MiXCR, one entry per CDR3 protein. This sample has about 1 million distinct CDR3 sequences, with 20% to 25% found just once. This sample was shared with a second study, whose subject was T cells of mothers and their children.

Input material: blood. The chain employs TRBV20-1 and TRBJ2-5; D gene ambiguous. The DNA end is a closer match to TRBJ2-1, so the J assignment may be wrong. The clonotype originates from a girl between 2 and 10 years old in good health. Written as DNA, the CDR3 is TGCAGTGTCATATACCGGGCCGAGAATGAGCAGTTCTTC. This encodes CSVIYRAENEQFF.